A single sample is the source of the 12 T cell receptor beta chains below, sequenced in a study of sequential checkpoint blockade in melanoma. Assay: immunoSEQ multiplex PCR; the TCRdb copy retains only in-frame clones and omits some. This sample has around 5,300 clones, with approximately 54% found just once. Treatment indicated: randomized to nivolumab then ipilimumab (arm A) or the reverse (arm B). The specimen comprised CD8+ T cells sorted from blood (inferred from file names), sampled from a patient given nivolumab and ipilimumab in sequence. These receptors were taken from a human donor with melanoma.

CDR3 DNA sequence: TGTGCCAGCAGTTGGAGTCCGTCCTACAATGAGCAGTTCTTC. It yields the protein CASSWSPSYNEQFF. The chain links TRBV27 to TRBJ2-1; D is undetermined. CDR3 size: 14 residues. Per germline, CDR1 MNHEY and CDR2 SMNVEV (reference sequence). V lost 4 bases, J lost 1 base, and 8 bases lay in between.

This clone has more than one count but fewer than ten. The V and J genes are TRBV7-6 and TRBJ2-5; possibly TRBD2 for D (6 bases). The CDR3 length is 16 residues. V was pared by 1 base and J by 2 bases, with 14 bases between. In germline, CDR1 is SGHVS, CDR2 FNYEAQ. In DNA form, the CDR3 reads TGTGCCAGCAGCTTAGTGGGGGGACTTCCGCAAGAGACCCAGTACTTC. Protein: CASSLVGGLPQETQYF.

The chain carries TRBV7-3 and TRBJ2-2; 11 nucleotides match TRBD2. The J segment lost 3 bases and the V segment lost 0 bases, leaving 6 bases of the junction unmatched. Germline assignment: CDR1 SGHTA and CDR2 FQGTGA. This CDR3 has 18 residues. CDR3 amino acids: CASSLTVSSGGYTGELFF. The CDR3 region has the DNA TGTGCCAGCAGCTTAACCGTTTCTAGCGGGGGGTACACCGGGGAGCTGTTTTTT.

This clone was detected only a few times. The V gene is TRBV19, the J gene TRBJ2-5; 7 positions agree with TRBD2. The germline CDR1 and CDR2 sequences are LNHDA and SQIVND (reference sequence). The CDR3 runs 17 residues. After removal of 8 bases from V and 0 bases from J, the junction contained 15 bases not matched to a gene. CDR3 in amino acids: CASGTPLASGNQETQYF. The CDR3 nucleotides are TGTGCCAGTGGTACCCCCCTGGCTAGCGGAAACCAAGAGACCCAGTACTTC. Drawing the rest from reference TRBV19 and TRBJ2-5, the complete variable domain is DGGITQSPKYLFRKEGQNVTLSCEQNLNHDAMYWYRQDPGQGLRLIYYSQIVNDFQKGDIAEGYSVSREKKESFPLTVTSAQKNPTAFYLCASGTPLASGNQETQYFGPGTRLLVL.

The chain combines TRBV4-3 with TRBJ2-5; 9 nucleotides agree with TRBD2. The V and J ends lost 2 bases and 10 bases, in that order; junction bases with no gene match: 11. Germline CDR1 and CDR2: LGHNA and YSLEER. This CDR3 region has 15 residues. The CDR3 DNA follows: TGCGCCAGCAGCCAACTCGCTAGCGGGGCGATGGTCCAGTACTTC. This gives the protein CASSQLASGAMVQYF.

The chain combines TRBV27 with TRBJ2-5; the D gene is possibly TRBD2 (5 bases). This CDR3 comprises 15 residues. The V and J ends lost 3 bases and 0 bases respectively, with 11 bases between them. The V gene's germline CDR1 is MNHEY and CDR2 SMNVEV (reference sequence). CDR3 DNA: TGTGCCAGCAGTTTTGGCGGGCCACACCAAGAGACCCAGTACTTC. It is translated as CASSFGGPHQETQYF.

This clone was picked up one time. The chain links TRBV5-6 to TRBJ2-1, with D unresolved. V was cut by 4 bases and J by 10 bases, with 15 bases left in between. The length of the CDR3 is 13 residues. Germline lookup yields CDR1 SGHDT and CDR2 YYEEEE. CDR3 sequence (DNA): TGTGCCAGCAGCCCCAACAGTGCCCTAGAGCAGTTCTTC. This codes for CASSPNSALEQFF.

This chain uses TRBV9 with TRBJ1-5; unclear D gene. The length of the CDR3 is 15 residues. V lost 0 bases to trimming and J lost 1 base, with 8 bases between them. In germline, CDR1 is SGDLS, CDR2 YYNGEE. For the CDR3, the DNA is TGTGCCAGCAGCGTAGAGGGAGGGAGCAATCAGCCCCAGCATTTT. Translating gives CASSVEGGSNQPQHF.

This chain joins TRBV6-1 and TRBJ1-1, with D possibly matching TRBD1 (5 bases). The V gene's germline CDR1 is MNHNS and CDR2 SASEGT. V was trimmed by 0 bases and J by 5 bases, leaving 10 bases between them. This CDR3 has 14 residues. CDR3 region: CASSEAAGWTEAFF. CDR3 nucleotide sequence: TGTGCCAGCAGTGAAGCAGCAGGGTGGACTGAAGCTTTCTTT.

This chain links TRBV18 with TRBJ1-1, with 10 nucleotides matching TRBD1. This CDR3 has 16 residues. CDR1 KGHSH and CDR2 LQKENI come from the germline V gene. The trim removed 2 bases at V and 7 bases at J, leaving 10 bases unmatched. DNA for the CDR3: TGTGCCAGCTCACCAACTCGCGGGACAGGGGTTAATGAAGCTTTCTTT. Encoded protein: CASSPTRGTGVNEAFF.

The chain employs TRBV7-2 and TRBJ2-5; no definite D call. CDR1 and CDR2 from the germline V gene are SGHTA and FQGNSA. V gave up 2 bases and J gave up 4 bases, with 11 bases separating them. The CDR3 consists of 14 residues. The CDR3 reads CASSLITGAETQYF. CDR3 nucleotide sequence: TGTGCCAGCAGCTTAATCACCGGTGCAGAGACCCAGTACTTC.

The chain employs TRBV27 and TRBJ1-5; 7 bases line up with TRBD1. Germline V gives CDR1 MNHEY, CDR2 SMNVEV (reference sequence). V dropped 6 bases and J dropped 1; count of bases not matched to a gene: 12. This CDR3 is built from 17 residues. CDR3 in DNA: TGTGCCAGCAGCCCACGCCCCGGGACAGCGAGCAATCAGCCCCAGCATTTT. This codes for CASSPRPGTASNQPQHF.